The 12 T cell receptor beta chains in this list originate from one sample, sequenced in a study of blood T cell repertoires in COVID-19. The protocol was immunoSEQ multiplex PCR, while the TCRdb copy is restricted to in-frame clones and leaves out a portion. The sample carries around 60,000 clones, 80% to 95% recorded once. Sequencing was carried out using peripheral blood. The receptors derive from a man aged 50 to 60 with active COVID-19.

This clone was seen a single time. The gene calls are TRBV2 and TRBJ1-1; tentatively, D is TRBD1 (5 bases). The CDR3 totals 13 residues. V was clipped by 5 bases and J by 5 bases, with 12 bases between them. Germline CDR1 SNHLY, CDR2 FYNNEI. In DNA form, the CDR3 reads TGTGCCAGCAGTCGCGGGGAGGGGACTGAAGCTTTCTTT. This encodes CASSRGEGTEAFF.

The rearrangement links TRBV19 to TRBJ2-6; the match to TRBD1 covers 10 bases. The germline CDR1 and CDR2 sequences are LNHDA and SQIVND (reference sequence). This CDR3 is built from 16 residues. The junction had 6 bases not matched to a gene; V was cut back by 9 bases and J by 1 base. The CDR3 loop is CASRDRGYSGANVLTF. The CDR3 bases are TGTGCCAGCCGGGACAGGGGCTATTCTGGGGCCAACGTCCTGACTTTC.

This sequence joins TRBV19 and TRBJ2-1; maybe TRBD2 (7 bases). CDR1 LNHDA and CDR2 SQIVND come from the germline V gene (reference sequence). This CDR3 is built from 15 residues. V was clipped by 10 bases and J by 3 bases, with 19 bases between them. The CDR3 spells CATWGGGEVYNEQFF. The DNA of the CDR3 is TGTGCCACTTGGGGGGGCGGGGAGGTCTACAATGAGCAGTTCTTC.

The chain has TRBV7-9 and TRBJ2-5; 7 bases agree with TRBD1. V lost 5 bases to trimming and J lost 3 bases; unmatched junction nucleotides: 6. The V gene's germline CDR1 is SEHNR and CDR2 FQNEAQ (reference sequence). This CDR3 comprises 14 residues. The CDR3 sequence is CASSERQGEETQYF. The CDR3 DNA follows: TGTGCCAGCAGCGAGAGGCAGGGGGAAGAGACCCAGTACTTC.

This sequence joins TRBV2 and TRBJ2-3; TRBD1 agrees at 7 bases. J was trimmed by 9 bases and V by 5 bases; bases with no gene match: 5. CDR3 length: 12 amino acids. From germline, CDR1 is SNHLY and CDR2 FYNNEI. The CDR3 region is CASSTGAGTQYF. DNA of the CDR3: TGTGCCAGCAGTACAGGGGCAGGGACGCAGTATTTT.

This chain links TRBV5-1 with TRBJ2-3; TRBD2 might be the D (5 bases). Trimming took 4 bases from V and 0 from J, leaving 9 bases between them. The CDR3 contains 14 residues. Germline lookup yields CDR1 SGHRS and CDR2 YFSETQ. CDR3: CASSRRTSTDTQYF. The DNA of the CDR3 is TGCGCCAGCAGCCGGCGGACTAGCACAGATACGCAGTATTTT.

The chain couples TRBV5-1 to TRBJ2-7; TRBD1 might be the D (5 bases). The V gene's germline CDR1 is SGHRS and CDR2 YFSETQ. The CDR3 sequence is 13 residues long. Trimming cost V 8 bases and J 2 bases, with 14 bases left between them. The CDR3 nucleotides are TGCGCCAGTAGGGGCCTCCTACCCTACGAGCAGTACTTC. This translates into CASRGLLPYEQYF.

The chain carries TRBV5-5 and TRBJ1-1; D is possibly TRBD1 (5 bases). V shed 0 bases and J shed 3 bases, with 9 bases lying between them. The CDR3 is 14 residues long. Germline assignment: CDR1 SGHKS and CDR2 YYEKEE (reference sequence). This CDR3 is CASSLESGYTEAFF. CDR3 nucleotides: TGTGCCAGCAGCTTGGAATCAGGGTACACTGAAGCTTTCTTT. Based on the CDR3 plus reference TRBV5-5 and TRBJ1-1, the full variable domain is DAGVTQSPTHLIKTRGQQVTLRCSPISGHKSVSWYQQVLGQGPQFIFQYYEKEERGRGNFPDRFSARQFPNYSSELNVNALLLGDSALYLCASSLESGYTEAFFGQGTRLTVV.

The chain has TRBV19 and TRBJ2-5; 11 bases are a match to TRBD2. The trim removed 5 bases at V and 4 bases at J, leaving 12 bases unmatched. The length of the CDR3 is 17 residues. The germline CDR1 and CDR2 sequences are LNHDA and SQIVND (reference sequence). The chain's CDR3 is CASSDMKTSGIRETQYF. In DNA, the CDR3 is TGTGCCAGTAGTGACATGAAGACTAGCGGGATTCGAGAGACCCAGTACTTC.

The chain carries TRBV10-2 and TRBJ2-1; maybe TRBD2 (5 bases). V gave up 3 bases and J gave up 6 bases, with 9 bases separating them. Looked up from germline, CDR1 is WSHSY and CDR2 is SAAADI. CDR3 length equals 13 residues. CDR3 DNA: TGCGCCAGCAGTGAAGGGCTAGCCAATGAGCAGTTCTTC. This gives the protein CASSEGLANEQFF.

This chain joins TRBV6-1 and TRBJ1-6; no clear D. There are 17 residues in the CDR3. In germline, CDR1 is MNHNS, CDR2 SASEGT. V dropped 2 bases and J dropped 7 bases, with 18 bases sitting between them. The CDR3 here is CASSEYGHGVRNSPLHF. The CDR3 nucleotides are TGTGCCAGCAGTGAATATGGGCACGGCGTCAGAAATTCACCCCTCCACTTT.

This chain uses TRBV4-2 with TRBJ1-1; D is uncertain. From germline, CDR1 is LGHNA and CDR2 YNFKEQ. The CDR3 runs to 14 residues. V was clipped by 1 base and J by 0 bases, with 6 bases between them. The CDR3 here is CASSQAAVNTEAFF. The CDR3 DNA is TGTGCCAGCAGCCAAGCGGCGGTGAACACTGAAGCTTTCTTT.